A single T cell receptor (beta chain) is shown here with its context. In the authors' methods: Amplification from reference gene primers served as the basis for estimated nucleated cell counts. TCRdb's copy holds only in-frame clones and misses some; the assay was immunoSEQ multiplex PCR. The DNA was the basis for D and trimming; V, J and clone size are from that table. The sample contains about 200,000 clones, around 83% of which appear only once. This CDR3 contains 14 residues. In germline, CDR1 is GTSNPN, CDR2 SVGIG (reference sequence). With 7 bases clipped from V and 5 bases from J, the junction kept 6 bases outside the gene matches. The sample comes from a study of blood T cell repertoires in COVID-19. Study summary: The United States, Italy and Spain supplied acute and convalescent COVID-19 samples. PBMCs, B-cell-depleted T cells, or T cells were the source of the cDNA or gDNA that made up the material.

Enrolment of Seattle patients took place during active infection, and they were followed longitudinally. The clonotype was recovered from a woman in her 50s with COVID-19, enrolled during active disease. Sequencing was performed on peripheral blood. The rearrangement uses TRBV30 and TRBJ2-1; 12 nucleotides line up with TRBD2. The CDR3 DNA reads TGTGCCTTATCTAGCGGGGGGGGGAACAATGAGCAGTTCTTC. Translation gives CALSSGGGNNEQFF.